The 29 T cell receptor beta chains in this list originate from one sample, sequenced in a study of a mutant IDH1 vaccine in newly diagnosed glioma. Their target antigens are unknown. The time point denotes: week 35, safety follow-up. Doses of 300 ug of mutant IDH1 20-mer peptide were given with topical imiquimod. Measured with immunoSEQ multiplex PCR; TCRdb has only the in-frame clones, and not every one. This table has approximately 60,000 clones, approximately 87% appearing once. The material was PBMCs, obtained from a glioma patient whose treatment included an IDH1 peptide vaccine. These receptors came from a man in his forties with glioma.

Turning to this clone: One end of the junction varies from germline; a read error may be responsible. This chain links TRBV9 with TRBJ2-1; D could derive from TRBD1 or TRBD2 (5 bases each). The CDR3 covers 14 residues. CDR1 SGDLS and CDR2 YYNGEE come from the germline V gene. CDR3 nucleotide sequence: TGTGCCAGCAGCACATCCGGGACCTATAATGAGCAGTTCTTC. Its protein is CASSTSGTYNEQFF.

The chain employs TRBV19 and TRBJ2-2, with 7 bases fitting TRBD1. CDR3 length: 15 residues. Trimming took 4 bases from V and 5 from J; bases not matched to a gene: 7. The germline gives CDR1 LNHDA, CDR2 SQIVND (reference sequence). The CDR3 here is CASSTIDRATGELFF. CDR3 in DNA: TGTGCCAGTAGTACGATCGACAGGGCAACCGGGGAGCTGTTTTTT.

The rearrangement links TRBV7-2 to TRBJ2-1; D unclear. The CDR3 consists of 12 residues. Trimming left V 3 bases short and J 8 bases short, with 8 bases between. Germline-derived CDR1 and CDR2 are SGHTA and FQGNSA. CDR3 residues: CASSLVGYEQFF. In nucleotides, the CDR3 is TGTGCCAGCAGCTTGGTCGGCTATGAGCAGTTCTTC. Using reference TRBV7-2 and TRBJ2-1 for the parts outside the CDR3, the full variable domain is GAGVSQSPSNKVTEKGKDVELRCDPISGHTALYWYRQSLGQGLEFLIYFQGNSAPDKSGLPSDRFSAERTGGSVSTLTIQRTQQEDSAVYLCASSLVGYEQFFGPGTRLTVL.

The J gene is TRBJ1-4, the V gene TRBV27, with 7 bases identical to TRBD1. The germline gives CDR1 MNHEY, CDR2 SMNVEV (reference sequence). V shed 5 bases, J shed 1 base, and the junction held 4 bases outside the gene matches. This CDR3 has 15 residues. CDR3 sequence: CASSRGRGTNEKLFF. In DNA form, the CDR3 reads TGTGCCAGCAGTAGGGGGCGAGGAACTAATGAAAAACTGTTTTTT.

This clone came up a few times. The CDR3 DNA reads TGCGCCAGCAGAGGAATCGGGACTAGCTCGTACAATGAGCAGTTCTTC. It translates to CASRGIGTSSYNEQFF. The chain has TRBV5-1 and TRBJ2-1, with 9 bases identical to TRBD2. CDR3 length equals 16 residues. Germline CDR1 is SGHRS and CDR2 is YFSETQ. With V trimmed by 5 bases and J by 4 bases, 10 bases remained unmatched. Using reference TRBV5-1 and TRBJ2-1 for the parts outside the CDR3, the full variable domain is KAGVTQTPRYLIKTRGQQVTLSCSPISGHRSVSWYQQTPGQGLQFLFEYFSETQRNKGNFPGRFSGRQFSNSRSEMNVSTLELGDSALYLCASRGIGTSSYNEQFFGPGTRLTVL.

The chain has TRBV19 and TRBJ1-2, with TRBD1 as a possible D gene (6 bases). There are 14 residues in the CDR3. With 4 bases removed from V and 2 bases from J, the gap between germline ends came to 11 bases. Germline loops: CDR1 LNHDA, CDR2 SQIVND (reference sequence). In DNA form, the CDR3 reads TGTGCCAGTAGTAGGACAGTTCAGAACTATGGCTACACCTTC. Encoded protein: CASSRTVQNYGYTF.

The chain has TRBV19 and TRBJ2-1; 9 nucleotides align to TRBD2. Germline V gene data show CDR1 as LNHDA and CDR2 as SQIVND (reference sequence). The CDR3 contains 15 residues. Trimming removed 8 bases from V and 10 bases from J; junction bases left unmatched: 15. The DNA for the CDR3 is TGTGCCAGTTCTCAAGCGGGCGGGAGGGCCTTAGAGCAGTTCTTC. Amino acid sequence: CASSQAGGRALEQFF. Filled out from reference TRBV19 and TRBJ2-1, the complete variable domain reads DGGITQSPKYLFRKEGQNVTLSCEQNLNHDAMYWYRQDPGQGLRLIYYSQIVNDFQKGDIAEGYSVSREKKESFPLTVTSAQKNPTAFYLCASSQAGGRALEQFFGPGTRLTVL.

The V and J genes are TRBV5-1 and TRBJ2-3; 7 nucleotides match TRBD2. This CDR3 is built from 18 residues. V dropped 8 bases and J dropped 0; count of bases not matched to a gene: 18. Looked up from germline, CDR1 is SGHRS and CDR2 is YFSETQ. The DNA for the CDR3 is TGCGCCAGGATGAGGGAGGGGCGTCCGGGCAGGAGCACAGATACGCAGTATTTT. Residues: CARMREGRPGRSTDTQYF. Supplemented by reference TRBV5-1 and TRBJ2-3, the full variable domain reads KAGVTQTPRYLIKTRGQQVTLSCSPISGHRSVSWYQQTPGQGLQFLFEYFSETQRNKGNFPGRFSGRQFSNSRSEMNVSTLELGDSALYLCARMREGRPGRSTDTQYFGPGTRLTVL.

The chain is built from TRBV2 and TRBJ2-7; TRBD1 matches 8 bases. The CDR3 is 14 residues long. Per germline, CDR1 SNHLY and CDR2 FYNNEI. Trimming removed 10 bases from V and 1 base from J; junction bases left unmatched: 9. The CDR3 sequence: CATIRQGRSYEQYF. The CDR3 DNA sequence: TGTGCCACCATAAGACAGGGGAGGTCCTACGAGCAGTACTTC.

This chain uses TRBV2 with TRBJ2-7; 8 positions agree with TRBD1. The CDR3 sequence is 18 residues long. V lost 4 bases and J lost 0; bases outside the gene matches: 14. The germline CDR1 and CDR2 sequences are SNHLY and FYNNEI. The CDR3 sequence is CASSADRDSLLSSYEQYF. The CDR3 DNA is TGTGCCAGCAGTGCGGACAGGGATTCTTTGCTGAGCTCCTACGAGCAGTACTTC.

The CDR3 nucleotides are TGTGCCACCCACAGACTAGCGGGAGCCTACGAGCAGTACTTC. Translation gives CATHRLAGAYEQYF. This chain links TRBV27 with TRBJ2-7; 12 bases fit TRBD2. Trimming cost V 10 bases and J 2 bases; bases outside gene matches: 6. The CDR3 sequence is 14 residues long. Germline V CDR1 and CDR2: MNHEY, SMNVEV (reference sequence).

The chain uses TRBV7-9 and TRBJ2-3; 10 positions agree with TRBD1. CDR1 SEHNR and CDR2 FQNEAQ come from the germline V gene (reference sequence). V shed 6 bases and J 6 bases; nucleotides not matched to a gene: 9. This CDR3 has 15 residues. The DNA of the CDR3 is TGTGCCAGCAGTGAAGACAGGGGGCTGTTTGATACGCAGTATTTT. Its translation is CASSEDRGLFDTQYF. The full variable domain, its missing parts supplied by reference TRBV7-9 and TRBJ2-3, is DTGVSQNPRHKITKRGQNVTFRCDPISEHNRLYWYRQTLGQGPEFLTYFQNEAQLEKSRLLSDRFSAERPKGSFSTLEIQRTEQGDSAMYLCASSEDRGLFDTQYFGPGTRLTVL.

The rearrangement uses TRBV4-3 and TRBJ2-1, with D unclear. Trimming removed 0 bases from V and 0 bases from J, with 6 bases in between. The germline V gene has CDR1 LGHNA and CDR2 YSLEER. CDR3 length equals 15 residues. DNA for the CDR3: TGCGCCAGCAGCCAAGACTTGAGCTCCTACAATGAGCAGTTCTTC. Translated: CASSQDLSSYNEQFF.

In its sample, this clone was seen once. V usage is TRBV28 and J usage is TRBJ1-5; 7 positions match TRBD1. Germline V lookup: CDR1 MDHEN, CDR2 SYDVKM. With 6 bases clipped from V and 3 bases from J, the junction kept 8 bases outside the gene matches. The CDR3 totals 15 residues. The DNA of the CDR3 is TGTGCCAGCAGCTCACAGGGGCGGACCAATCAGCCCCAGCATTTT. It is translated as CASSSQGRTNQPQHF.

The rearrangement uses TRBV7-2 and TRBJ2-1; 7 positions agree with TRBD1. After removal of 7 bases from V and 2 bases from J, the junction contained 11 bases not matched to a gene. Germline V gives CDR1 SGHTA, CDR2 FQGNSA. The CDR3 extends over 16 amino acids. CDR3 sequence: CASTTSGTETYNEQFF. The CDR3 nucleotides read TGTGCCAGCACCACCTCCGGGACAGAGACCTACAATGAGCAGTTCTTC.

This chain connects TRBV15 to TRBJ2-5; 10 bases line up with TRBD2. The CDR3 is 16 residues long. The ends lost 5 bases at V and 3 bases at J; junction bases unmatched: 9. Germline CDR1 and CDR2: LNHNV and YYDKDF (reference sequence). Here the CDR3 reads CATSRHRTSGEETQYF. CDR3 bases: TGTGCCACCAGCCGCCACAGGACTAGCGGTGAAGAGACCCAGTACTTC.

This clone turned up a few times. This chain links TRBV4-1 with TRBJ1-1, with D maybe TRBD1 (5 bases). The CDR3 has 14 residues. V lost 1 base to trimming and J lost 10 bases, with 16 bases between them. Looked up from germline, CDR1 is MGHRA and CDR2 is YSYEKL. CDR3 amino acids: CASSQAATGAGAFF. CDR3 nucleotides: TGCGCCAGCAGCCAAGCTGCTACAGGAGCAGGAGCTTTCTTT.

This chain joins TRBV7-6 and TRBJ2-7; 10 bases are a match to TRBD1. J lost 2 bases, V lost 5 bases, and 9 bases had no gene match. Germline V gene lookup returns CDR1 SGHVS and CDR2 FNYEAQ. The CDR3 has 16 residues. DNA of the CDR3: TGTGCCAGCAGCCGTGGGGGACAGGGGTTTACCTACGAGCAGTACTTC. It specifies CASSRGGQGFTYEQYF.

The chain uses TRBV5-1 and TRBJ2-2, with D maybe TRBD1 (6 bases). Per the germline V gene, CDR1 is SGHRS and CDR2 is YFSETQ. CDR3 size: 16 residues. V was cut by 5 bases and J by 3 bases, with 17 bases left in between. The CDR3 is CASRLATTGYTGELFF. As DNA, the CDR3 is TGCGCCAGCAGGCTAGCAACGACAGGATACACCGGGGAGCTGTTTTTT.

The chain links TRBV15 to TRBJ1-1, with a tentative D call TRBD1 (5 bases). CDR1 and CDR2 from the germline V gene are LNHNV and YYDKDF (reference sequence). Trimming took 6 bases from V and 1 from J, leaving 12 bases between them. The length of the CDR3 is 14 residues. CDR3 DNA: TGTGCCACCAGAGTCAGTGGGGGGAACACTGAAGCTTTCTTT. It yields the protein CATRVSGGNTEAFF.

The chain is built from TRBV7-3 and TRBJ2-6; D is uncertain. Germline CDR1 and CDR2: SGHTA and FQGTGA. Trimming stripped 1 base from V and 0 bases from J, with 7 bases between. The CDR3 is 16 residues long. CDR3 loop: CASSLSFTSGANVLTF. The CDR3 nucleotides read TGTGCCAGCAGCTTAAGTTTTACCTCTGGGGCCAACGTCCTGACTTTC.

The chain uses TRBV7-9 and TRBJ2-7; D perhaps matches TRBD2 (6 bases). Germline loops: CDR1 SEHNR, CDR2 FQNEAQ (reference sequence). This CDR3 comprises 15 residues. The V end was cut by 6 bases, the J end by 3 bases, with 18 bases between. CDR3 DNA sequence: TGTGCCAGCAGTCCCGGCCAGGGACTCGGCTACGAGCAGTACTTC. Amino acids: CASSPGQGLGYEQYF.

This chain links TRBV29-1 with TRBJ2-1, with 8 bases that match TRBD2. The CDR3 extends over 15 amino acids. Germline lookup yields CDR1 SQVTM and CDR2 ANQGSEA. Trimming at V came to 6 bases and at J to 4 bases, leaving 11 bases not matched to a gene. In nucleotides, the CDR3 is TGCAGCGTCGTCGGGGGGGCAGTATCATACAATGAGCAGTTCTTC. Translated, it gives CSVVGGAVSYNEQFF.

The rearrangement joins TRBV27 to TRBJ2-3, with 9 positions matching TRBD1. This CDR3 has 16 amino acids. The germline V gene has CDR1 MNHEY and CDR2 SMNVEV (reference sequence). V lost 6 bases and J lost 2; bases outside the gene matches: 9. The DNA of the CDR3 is TGTGCCAGCAGGACAGGGGGGCTTGCGGACACAGATACGCAGTATTTT. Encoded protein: CASRTGGLADTDTQYF.

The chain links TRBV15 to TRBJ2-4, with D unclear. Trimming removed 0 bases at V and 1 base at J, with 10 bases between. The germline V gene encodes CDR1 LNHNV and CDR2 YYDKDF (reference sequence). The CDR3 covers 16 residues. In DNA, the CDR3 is TGTGCCACCAGCAGAGATGTAACGTACGCCAAAAACATTCAGTACTTC. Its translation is CATSRDVTYAKNIQYF.

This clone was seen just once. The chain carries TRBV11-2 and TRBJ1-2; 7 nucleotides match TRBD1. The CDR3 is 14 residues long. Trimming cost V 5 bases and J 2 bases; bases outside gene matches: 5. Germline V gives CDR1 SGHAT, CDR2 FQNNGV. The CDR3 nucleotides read TGTGCCAGCAGCCCACAGGGGACGAACTATGGCTACACCTTC. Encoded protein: CASSPQGTNYGYTF.

The CDR3 loop reads CASSLGQYTGELFF. CDR3 nucleotides: TGTGCCAGCTCACTTGGACAGTACACCGGGGAGCTGTTTTTT. This chain joins TRBV18 and TRBJ2-2; D perhaps matches TRBD1 (6 bases). CDR1 and CDR2 from the germline V gene are KGHSH and LQKENI. The ends were cut back, 4 bases at V and 3 bases at J, with 9 bases in the middle. This CDR3 contains 14 residues.

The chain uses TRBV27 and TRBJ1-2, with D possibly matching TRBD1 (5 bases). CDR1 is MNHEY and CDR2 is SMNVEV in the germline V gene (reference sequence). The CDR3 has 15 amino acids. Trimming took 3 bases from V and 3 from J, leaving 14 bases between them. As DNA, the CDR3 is TGTGCCAGCAGTTTCGGGGCGAACGGGGACTATGGCTACACCTTC. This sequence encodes CASSFGANGDYGYTF.

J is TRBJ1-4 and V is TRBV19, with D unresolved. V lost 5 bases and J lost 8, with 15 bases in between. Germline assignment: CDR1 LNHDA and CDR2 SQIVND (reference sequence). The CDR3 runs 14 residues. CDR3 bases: TGTGCCAGTAGTTTCACATCGGTGGGCGAAAAACTGTTTTTT. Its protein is CASSFTSVGEKLFF. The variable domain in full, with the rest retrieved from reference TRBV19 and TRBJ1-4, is DGGITQSPKYLFRKEGQNVTLSCEQNLNHDAMYWYRQDPGQGLRLIYYSQIVNDFQKGDIAEGYSVSREKKESFPLTVTSAQKNPTAFYLCASSFTSVGEKLFFGSGTQLSVL.